This T cell receptor beta chain was sequenced for a study of T-cell memory formation after mild COVID-19. Study context: Clusters of TCRs were largely donor specific.

General study findings and limits: CM and EM subsets held most contracting CD4+ clones; EMRA held CD8+ ones. Detection of some responders pre-infection suggested pre-existing cross-reactive memory T cells participated.

Worth noting for this clonotype: Its antigen is currently unknown.

Constant-segment primers were used for 5'RACE, and the resulting TCR alpha and TCR beta cDNA libraries carried sample barcodes and UMIs. MiXCR, run by TCRdb on the 5' RACE reads, gives a single entry per CDR3 protein. The data show more than 300,000 distinct CDR3 sequences, around 13% seen once. Deletions cut 9 bases from V and 0 bases from J, with 15 bases between. This CDR3 contains 14 residues. Germline assignment: CDR1 MGHDK and CDR2 SYGVNS. Specimen: PBMCs or a T cell subset sorted from them (not recorded which). The rearrangement links TRBV25-1 to TRBJ2-7, with D possibly being TRBD1 or TRBD2 (5 bases each). The source of this sequence is a man between 18 and 29 years old who had mild COVID-19 (a few samples of this study predate the infection). Cell type and time point are not known. The chain's CDR3 is CARPGPSSSYEQYV. Written as DNA, the CDR3 is TGTGCCAGGCCGGGACCCTCAAGCTCCTACGAGCAGTACGTC.